This T cell receptor (beta chain) was profiled in a study of metastatic and nonmetastatic thyroid tumors. Study-wide context: For malignant and benign thyroid patients, tumor or nodule tissue and blood were the sources whose repertoires were compared.

The study's findings and limits: Benign nodules were reported to have significantly lower TCR beta diversity than malignant thyroid tumors, in blood and tumor.

Original data processing: Differences in CDR3 between clinicopathological groups were drawn on to build a classifier intended to discriminate distant-metastatic papillary thyroid cancer patients. TCRdb reanalyzed the PCR reads with MiXCR. TCRdb, rather than the study authors, made the V and J calls. The sample has 13,000 or so clones, 27% seen once. The entire patient cohort was treatment-naive prior to thyroid surgery. As for this clone: The antigen remains undetermined.

The germline V gene encodes CDR1 MDHEN and CDR2 SYDVKM. The CDR3 extends over 15 amino acids. Trimming at V came to 2 bases and at J to 3 bases, leaving 5 bases not matched to a gene. Sequenced input: tumor tissue. The chain uses TRBV28 and TRBJ2-3; 7 nucleotides agree with TRBD2. This TCR was sampled from a female donor with papillary thyroid cancer or a benign thyroid nodule (not recorded which). Some clones in this sample may be carry-over from other donors' samples. The DNA of the CDR3 is TGTGCCAGCAGTTTAGTCAGGGAGGGGACAGATACGCAGTATTTT. Translated, it gives CASSLVREGTDTQYF.